This TCR beta chain emerged from a study of blood T cell repertoires in COVID-19. About the research overall: Collection of acute and convalescent COVID-19 samples took place in the United States, Italy and Spain.

Germline V gene sequence: CDR1 KGHSH, CDR2 LQKENI. Trimming removed 0 bases at V and 0 bases at J, with 4 bases between. The CDR3 contains 14 residues. Original analysis: Estimated nucleated cell counts came from reference gene primer amplification. Libraries were prepared by immunoSEQ multiplex PCR; TCRdb keeps only in-frame clonotypes and omits some of them. V and J calls and clone size follow that table, whereas D and trimming were derived from the DNA. The repertoire holds roughly 16,000 clones, around 90% seen once, with approximately 14% in the top ten. The specimen was peripheral blood. The chain couples TRBV18 to TRBJ2-3; D gene unclear. The source of this sequence is a human donor in a cohort sampled during active COVID-19. For the CDR3, the DNA is TGTGCCAGCTCACCACCGTCTAGCACAGATACGCAGTATTTT. It translates to CASSPPSSTDTQYF.